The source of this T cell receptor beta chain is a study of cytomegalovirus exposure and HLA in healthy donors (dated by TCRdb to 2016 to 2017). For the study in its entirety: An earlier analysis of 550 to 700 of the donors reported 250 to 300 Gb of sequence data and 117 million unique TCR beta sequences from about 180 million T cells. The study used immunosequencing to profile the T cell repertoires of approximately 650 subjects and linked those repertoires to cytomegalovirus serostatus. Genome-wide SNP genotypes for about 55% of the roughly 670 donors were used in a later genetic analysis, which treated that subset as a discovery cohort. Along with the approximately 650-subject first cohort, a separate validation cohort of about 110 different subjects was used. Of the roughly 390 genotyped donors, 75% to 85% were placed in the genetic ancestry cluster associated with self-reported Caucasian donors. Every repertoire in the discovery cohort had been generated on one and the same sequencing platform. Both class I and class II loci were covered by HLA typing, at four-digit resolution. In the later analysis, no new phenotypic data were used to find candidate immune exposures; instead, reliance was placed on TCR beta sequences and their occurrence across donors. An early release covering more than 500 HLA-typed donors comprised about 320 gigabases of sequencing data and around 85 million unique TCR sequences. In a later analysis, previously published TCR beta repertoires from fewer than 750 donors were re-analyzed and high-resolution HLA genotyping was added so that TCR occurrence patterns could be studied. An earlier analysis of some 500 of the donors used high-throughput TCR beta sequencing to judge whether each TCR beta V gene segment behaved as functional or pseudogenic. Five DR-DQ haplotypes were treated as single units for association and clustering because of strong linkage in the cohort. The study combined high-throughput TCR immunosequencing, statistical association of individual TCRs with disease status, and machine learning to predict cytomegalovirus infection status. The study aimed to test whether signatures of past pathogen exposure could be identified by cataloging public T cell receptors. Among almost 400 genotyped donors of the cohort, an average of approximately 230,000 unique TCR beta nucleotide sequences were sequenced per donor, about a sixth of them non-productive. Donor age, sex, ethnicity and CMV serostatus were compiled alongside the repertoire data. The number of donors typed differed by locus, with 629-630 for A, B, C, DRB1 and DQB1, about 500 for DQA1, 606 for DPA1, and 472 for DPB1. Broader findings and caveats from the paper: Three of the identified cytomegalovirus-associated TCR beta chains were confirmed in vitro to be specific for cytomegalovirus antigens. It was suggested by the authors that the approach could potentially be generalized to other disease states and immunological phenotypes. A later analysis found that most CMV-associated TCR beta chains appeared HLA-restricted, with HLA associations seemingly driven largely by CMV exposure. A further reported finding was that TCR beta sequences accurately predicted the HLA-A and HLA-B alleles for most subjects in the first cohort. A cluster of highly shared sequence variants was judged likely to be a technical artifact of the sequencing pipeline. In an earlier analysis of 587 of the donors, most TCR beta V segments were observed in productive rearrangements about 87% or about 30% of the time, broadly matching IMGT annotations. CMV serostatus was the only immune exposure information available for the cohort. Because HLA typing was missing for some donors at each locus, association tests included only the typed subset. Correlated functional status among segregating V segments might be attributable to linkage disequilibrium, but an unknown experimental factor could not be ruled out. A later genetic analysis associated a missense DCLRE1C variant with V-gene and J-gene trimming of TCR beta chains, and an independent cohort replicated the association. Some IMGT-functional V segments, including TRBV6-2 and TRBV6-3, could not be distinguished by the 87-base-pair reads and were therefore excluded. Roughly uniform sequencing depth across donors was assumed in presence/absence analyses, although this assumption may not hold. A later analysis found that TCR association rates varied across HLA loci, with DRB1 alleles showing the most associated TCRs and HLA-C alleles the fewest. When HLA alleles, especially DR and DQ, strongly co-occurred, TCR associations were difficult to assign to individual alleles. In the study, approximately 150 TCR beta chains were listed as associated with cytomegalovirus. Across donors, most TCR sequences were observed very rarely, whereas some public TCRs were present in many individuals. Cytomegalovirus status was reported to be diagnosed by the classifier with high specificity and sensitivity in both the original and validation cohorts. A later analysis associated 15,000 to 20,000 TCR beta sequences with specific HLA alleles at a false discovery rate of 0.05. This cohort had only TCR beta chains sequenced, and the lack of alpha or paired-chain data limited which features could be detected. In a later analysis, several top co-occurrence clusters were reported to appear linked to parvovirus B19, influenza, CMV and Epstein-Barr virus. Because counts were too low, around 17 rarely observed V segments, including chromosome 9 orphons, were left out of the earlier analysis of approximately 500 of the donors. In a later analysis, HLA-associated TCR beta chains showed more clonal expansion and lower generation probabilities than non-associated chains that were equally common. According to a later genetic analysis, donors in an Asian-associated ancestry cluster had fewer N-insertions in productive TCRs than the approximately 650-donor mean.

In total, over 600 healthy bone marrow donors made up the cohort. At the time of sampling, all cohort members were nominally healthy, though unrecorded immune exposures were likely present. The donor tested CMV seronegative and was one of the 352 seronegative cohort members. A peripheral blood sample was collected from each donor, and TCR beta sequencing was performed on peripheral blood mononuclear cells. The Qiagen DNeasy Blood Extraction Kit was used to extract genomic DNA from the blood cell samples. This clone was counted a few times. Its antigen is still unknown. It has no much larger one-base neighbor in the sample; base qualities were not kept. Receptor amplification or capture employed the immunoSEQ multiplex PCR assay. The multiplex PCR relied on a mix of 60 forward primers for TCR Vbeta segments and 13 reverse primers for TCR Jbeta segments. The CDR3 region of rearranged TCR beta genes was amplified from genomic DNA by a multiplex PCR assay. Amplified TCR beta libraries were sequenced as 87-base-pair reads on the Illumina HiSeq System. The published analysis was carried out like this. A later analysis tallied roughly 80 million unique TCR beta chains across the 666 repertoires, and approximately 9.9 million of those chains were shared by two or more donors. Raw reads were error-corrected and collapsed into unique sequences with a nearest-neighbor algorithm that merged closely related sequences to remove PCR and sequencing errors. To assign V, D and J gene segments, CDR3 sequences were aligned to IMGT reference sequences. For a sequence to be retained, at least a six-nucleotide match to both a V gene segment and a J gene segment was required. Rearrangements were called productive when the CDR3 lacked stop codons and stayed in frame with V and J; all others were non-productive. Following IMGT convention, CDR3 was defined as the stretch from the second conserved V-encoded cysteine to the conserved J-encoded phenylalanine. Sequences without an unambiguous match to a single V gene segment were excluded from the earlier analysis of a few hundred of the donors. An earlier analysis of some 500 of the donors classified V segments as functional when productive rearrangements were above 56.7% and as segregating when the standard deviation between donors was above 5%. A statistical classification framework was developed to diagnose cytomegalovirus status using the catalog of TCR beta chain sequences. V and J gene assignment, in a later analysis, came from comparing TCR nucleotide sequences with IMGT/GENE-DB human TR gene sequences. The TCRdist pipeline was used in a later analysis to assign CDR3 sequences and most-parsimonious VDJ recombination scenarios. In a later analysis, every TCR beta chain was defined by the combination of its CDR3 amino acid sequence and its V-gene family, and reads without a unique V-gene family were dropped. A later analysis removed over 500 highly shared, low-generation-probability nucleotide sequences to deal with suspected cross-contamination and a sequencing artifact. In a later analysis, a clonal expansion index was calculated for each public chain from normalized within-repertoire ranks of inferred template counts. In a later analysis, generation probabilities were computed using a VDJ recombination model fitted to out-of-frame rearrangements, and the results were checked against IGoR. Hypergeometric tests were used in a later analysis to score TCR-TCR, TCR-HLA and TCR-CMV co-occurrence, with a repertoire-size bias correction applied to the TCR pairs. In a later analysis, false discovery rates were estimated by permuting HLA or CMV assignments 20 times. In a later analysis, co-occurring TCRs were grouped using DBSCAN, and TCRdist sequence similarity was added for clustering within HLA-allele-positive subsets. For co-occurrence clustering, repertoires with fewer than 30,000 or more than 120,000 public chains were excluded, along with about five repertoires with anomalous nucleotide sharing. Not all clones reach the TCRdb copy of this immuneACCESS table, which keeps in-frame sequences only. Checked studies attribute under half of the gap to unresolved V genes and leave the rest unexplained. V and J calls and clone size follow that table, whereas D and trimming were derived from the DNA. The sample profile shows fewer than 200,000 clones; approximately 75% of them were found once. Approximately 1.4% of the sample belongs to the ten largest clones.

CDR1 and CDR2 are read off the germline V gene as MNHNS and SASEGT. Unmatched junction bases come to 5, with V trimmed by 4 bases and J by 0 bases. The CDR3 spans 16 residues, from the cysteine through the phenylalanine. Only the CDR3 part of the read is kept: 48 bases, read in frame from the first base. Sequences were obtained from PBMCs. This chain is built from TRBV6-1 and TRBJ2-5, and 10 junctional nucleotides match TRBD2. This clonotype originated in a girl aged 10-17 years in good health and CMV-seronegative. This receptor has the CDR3 CASSVLSGGYQETQYF. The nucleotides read TGTGCCAGCAGTGTACTTAGCGGGGGGTACCAAGAGACCCAGTACTTC.